This T cell receptor beta chain was documented in a study of shared clonotypes between healthy human individuals. General observations from the study: Across a handful of donors, naive CD4 shared around 5.4%, naive CD8 less than 4%, memory CD4 more than 2%, memory CD8 0.4% to 0.5%.

None of the donors, who were healthy HIV-negative adults, had recently had acute infections or vaccinations. The study separated CD4+ cells into CD45RA+ naive and CD45RA-negative memory subsets. Sequenced by immunoSEQ multiplex PCR; TCRdb stores in-frame clones only, minus some. The data show under 2,500,000 clones, about 94% seen once. There are 14 residues in the CDR3. Trimming removed 7 bases from V and 4 bases from J; junction bases left unmatched: 4. Looked up from germline, CDR1 is MNHEY and CDR2 is SVGAGI. As regards this clone: Its antigen is unknown.

The rearrangement uses TRBV6-5 and TRBJ2-2, with TRBD2 identical over 9 bases. The sequenced material came from naive CD4+ T cells sorted from blood. Stated subset: CD45RA+ positively selected. The source is a man younger than 30 in good health. The CDR3 DNA reads TGTGCCAGCAAGCGGGGGGACGTCACCGGGGAGCTGTTTTTT. This gives the protein CASKRGDVTGELFF.